What follows are 18 T cell receptor beta chains derived from one specimen sequenced in a study. From the RT-PCR reads, TCRdb called clonotypes with MiXCR, one entry per CDR3 protein. The sample records about 680,000 distinct CDR3 sequences, approximately 15% being singletons. Sequenced: memory CD4+ T cells from blood. All receptors come from a female donor in good health, serving as a healthy control.

V and J are TRBV28 and TRBJ1-5, with D perhaps TRBD1 (6 bases). Germline CDR1 is MDHEN and CDR2 is SYDVKM. The CDR3 runs 15 residues. Trimming pared 3 bases from V and 3 bases from J, leaving 12 bases between. CDR3 sequence: CASSLSGGNNQPQHF. The CDR3 DNA sequence: TGTGCCAGCAGTTTGAGCGGGGGCAACAATCAGCCCCAGCATTTT. The full variable domain, rest sourced from reference TRBV28 and TRBJ1-5, is DVKVTQSSRYLVKRTGEKVFLECVQDMDHENMFWYRQDPGLGLRLIYFSYDVKMKEKGDIPEGYSVSREKKERFSLILESASTNQTSMYLCASSLSGGNNQPQHFGDGTRLSIL.

About this clonotype: This may be a read error: a much more frequent sequence differs by one nucleotide. The chain links TRBV6-5 to TRBJ2-7; TRBD1 might be the D (7 bases). This CDR3 spans 14 amino acids. Germline CDR1 is MNHEY and CDR2 is SVGAGI. Trimming removed 5 bases at V and 6 bases at J, with 17 bases between. CDR3 bases: TGTGCCAGCAGTCTTGTCCAGGGGGGCTGCGAGCAGTACTTC. Its protein product is CASSLVQGGCEQYF.

This clonotype was observed many times. V usage is TRBV20-1 and J usage is TRBJ1-3, with no clear D. CDR3 length: 12 residues. V lost 3 bases and J 0 bases, leaving 3 bases between the germline ends. CDR1 DFQATT and CDR2 SNEGSKA come from the germline V gene (reference sequence). The CDR3 sequence is CSASPSGNTIYF. As DNA, the CDR3 is TGCAGTGCTAGTCCCTCTGGAAACACCATATATTTT.

This clonotype was counted between two and nine times. Here the CDR3 DNA reads TGTGCCAGCAGCGCAGAAGGGGGTGGGTCCTACGAGCAGTACTTC. Its translation: CASSAEGGGSYEQYF. The genes are TRBV9 and TRBJ2-7; tentatively, D is TRBD1 (6 bases). Germline values: CDR1 SGDLS, CDR2 YYNGEE. The CDR3 totals 15 residues. Between the trimmed V and J ends, which lost 3 bases and 1 base, there was a span of 14 bases.

The genes are TRBV6-1 and TRBJ1-2; tentatively, D is TRBD1 (5 bases). CDR1 and CDR2 from the germline V gene are MNHNS and SASEGT. Trimming left V 2 bases short and J 4 bases short, with 14 bases between. This CDR3 has 15 amino acids. The CDR3, as DNA: TGTGCCAGCAGTGAAAGGGGTTTTCCGGGCTATGGCTACACCTTC. Translating it yields CASSERGFPGYGYTF.

In this sample, this clonotype turned up many times. Mismatch with germline at one junction end may stem from a read error. The V call is TRBV15, the J call TRBJ2-5; D perhaps matches TRBD1 (6 bases). The CDR3 extends over 13 amino acids. Germline V gives CDR1 LNHNV, CDR2 YYDKDF (reference sequence). The CDR3 DNA follows: TGTGCCACCAGCAGAGATCTAGGGGGACATACGAACTTC. Protein product: CATSRDLGGHTNF.

The sample holds many counts of this clonotype. This chain links TRBV29-1 with TRBJ2-1, with a possible D match to TRBD2 (6 bases). This CDR3 comprises 13 residues. V was cut by 7 bases and J by 0 bases, with 10 bases left in between. CDR1 SQVTM and CDR2 ANQGSEA come from the germline V gene. CDR3 protein: CSDRESSYNEQFF. CDR3 in DNA: TGCAGCGATCGGGAGTCCTCCTACAATGAGCAGTTCTTC.

This chain connects TRBV12-3 or TRBV12-4 to TRBJ1-1, with 9 bases aligning to TRBD1. Germline trimming cut 6 bases from V and 5 bases from J; bases unmatched to any gene: 7. There are 14 residues in the CDR3. The CDR3 DNA reads as TGTGCCAGCAGCAAGACAGGGGGGGAAACTGAAGCTTTCTTT. It translates to CASSKTGGETEAFF.

The rearrangement uses TRBV11-2 and TRBJ2-1; tentative D call: TRBD2 (5 bases). The CDR3 runs 13 residues. Germline V gene lookup returns CDR1 SGHAT and CDR2 FQNNGV. Trimming removed 5 bases at V and 7 bases at J, with 12 bases between. The CDR3 spells CASSRIRENEQFF. CDR3 nucleotide sequence: TGTGCCAGCAGCCGCATTAGGGAGAATGAGCAGTTCTTC.

Ten or more counts support this clonotype. The chain has TRBV7-3 and TRBJ2-3; a weak D match, TRBD2 (6 bases). The CDR3 totals 16 residues. Germline-derived CDR1 and CDR2 are SGHTA and FQGTGA. Trimming removed 5 bases from V and 2 bases from J, with 17 bases in between. The CDR3 nucleotides read TGTGCCAGCAGCGTAAACACCGGGAGTACCACAGATACGCAGTATTTT. This translates into CASSVNTGSTTDTQYF.

The V and J genes are TRBV6-5 and TRBJ1-5; possibly TRBD1 for D (6 bases). CDR1 and CDR2 (germline): MNHEY, SVGAGI. V lost 2 bases to trimming and J lost 0 bases, with 14 bases between them. The CDR3 sequence is 17 residues long. CDR3 nucleotide sequence: TGTGCCAGCAGTTACCGCTCTACAGGGTTTAGCAATCAGCCCCAGCATTTT. It codes for CASSYRSTGFSNQPQHF.

The chain carries TRBV3-1 and TRBJ1-2, with 7 bases identical to TRBD1. Germline CDR1 LGHDT, CDR2 YNNKEL (reference sequence). The V segment lost 6 bases and the J segment 5 bases; nucleotides outside the gene matches: 9. The CDR3 is made up of 14 amino acids. Written as DNA, the CDR3 is TGTGCCAGCAGTATTAGTGGGACAGAATATGGCTACACCTTC. Its translation: CASSISGTEYGYTF.

The J gene is TRBJ1-2, the V gene TRBV12-3 or TRBV12-4, with D tentatively TRBD1 (6 bases). This CDR3 has 15 residues. The V and J ends lost 5 bases and 8 bases respectively, with 21 bases between them. This CDR3 reads CASSPRQDLVRGYTF. The CDR3 region has the DNA TGTGCCAGCAGTCCCCGACAGGACCTCGTGCGAGGCTACACCTTC.

The V gene is TRBV28, the J gene TRBJ2-5, with D possibly being TRBD1 or TRBD2 (5 bases each). The V end lost 3 bases, the J end lost 5 bases, and 13 bases lay between the germline ends. The CDR3 has 14 residues. The germline V gene has CDR1 MDHEN and CDR2 SYDVKM. The chain's CDR3 is CASSFPGLGETQYF. As DNA, the CDR3 is TGTGCCAGCAGTTTTCCGGGGCTCGGGGAGACCCAGTACTTC.

The CDR3 here is CASSYSELNGQPQHF. In DNA, the CDR3 is TGTGCCAGCAGTTACTCGGAACTTAATGGACAGCCCCAGCATTTT. The rearrangement uses TRBV6-2 or TRBV6-3 and TRBJ1-5, with D unresolved. The CDR3 contains 15 residues. Deletions cut 0 bases from V and 7 bases from J, with 13 bases between. Germline V gene sequence: CDR1 MNHEY, CDR2 SVGEGT.

The chain is built from TRBV28 and TRBJ2-5; TRBD1 matches 7 bases. The CDR3 loop spans 14 amino acids. Trimming removed 3 bases from V and 3 bases from J; junction bases left unmatched: 4. Germline values: CDR1 MDHEN, CDR2 SYDVKM. The CDR3 DNA reads as TGTGCCAGCAGTTTCGAGGGGACAGAAGAGACCCAGTACTTC. Translation: CASSFEGTEETQYF.

The chain uses TRBV25-1 and TRBJ1-2; no definite D call. This CDR3 is 15 amino acids long. Germline CDR1 is MGHDK and CDR2 is SYGVNS. V was trimmed by 3 bases and J by 5 bases, leaving 16 bases between them. CDR3 loop: CASSDLAGEGYGYTF. The CDR3 DNA reads as TGTGCCAGCAGTGATTTGGCAGGCGAAGGATATGGCTACACCTTC.

The chain combines TRBV28 with TRBJ2-3; 11 positions match TRBD2. The CDR3 is 18 residues long. V gave up 7 bases and J gave up 0 bases; unmatched junction bases: 12. The V gene's germline CDR1 is MDHEN and CDR2 SYDVKM. The CDR3 loop reads CASIPPGLAVPSTDTQYF. In DNA form, the CDR3 reads TGTGCCAGCATACCGCCGGGACTAGCGGTCCCTAGCACAGATACGCAGTATTTT.